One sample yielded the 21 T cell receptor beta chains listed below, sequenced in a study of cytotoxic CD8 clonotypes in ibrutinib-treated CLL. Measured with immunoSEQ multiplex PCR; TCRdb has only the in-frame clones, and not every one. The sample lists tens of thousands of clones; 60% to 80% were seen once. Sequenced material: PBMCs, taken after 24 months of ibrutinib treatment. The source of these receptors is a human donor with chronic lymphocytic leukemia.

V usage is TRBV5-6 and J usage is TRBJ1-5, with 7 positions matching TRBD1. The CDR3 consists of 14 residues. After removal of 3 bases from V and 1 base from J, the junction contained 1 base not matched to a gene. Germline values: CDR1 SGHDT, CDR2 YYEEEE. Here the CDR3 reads CASSSGQSNQPQHF. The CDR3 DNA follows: TGTGCCAGCAGCTCGGGACAGAGCAATCAGCCCCAGCATTTT.

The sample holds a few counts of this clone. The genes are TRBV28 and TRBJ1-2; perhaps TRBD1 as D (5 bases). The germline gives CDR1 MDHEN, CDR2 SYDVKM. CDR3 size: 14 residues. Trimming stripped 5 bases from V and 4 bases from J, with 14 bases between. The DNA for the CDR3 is TGTGCCAGCAGTAACCCAGGACACGTCTATGGCTACACCTTC. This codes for CASSNPGHVYGYTF.

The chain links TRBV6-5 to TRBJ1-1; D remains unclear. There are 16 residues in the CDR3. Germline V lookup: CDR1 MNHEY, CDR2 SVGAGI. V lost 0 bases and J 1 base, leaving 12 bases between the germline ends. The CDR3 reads CASSYSPRAANTEAFF. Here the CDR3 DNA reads TGTGCCAGCAGTTACTCCCCACGGGCAGCGAACACTGAAGCTTTCTTT.

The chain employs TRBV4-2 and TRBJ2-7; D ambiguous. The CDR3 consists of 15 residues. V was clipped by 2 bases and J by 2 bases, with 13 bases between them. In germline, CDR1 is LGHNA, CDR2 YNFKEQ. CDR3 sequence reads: CASSQTWTATYEQYF. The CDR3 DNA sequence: TGTGCCAGCAGCCAAACCTGGACGGCCACCTACGAGCAGTACTTC.

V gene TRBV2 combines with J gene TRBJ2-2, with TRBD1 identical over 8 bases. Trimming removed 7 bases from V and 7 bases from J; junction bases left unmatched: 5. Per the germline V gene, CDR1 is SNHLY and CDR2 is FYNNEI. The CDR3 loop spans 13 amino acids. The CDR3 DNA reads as TGTGCCAGCAATCGACAGGGGAACGGGGAGCTGTTTTTT. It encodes CASNRQGNGELFF.

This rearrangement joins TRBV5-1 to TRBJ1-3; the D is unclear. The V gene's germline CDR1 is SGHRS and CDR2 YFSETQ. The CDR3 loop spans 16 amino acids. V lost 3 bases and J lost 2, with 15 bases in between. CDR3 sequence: CASSSGPEWTGNTIYF. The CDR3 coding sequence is TGCGCCAGCAGCTCCGGGCCTGAGTGGACTGGAAACACCATATATTTT.

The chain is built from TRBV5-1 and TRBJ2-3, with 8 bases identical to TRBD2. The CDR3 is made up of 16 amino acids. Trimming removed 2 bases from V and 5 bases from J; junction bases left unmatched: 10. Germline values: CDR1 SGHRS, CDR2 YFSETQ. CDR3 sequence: CASSLNPSGRQDTQYF. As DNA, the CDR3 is TGCGCCAGCAGCTTAAATCCTAGCGGGCGGCAAGATACGCAGTATTTT.

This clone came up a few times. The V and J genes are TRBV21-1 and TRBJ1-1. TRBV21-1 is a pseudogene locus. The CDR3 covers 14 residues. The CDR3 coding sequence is TGTGCCAGCAGCGGGGGGACCGCGAACACTGAAGCTTTCTTT. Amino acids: CASSGGTANTEAFF.

The CDR3 sequence: CASSERFRNEQYF. CDR3 DNA sequence: TGTGCCAGCAGTGAACGATTCCGGAACGAGCAGTACTTC. The rearrangement links TRBV6-1 to TRBJ2-7; D gene ambiguous. V was clipped by 2 bases and J by 5 bases, with 10 bases between them. CDR3 length: 13 amino acids. Germline V lookup: CDR1 MNHNS, CDR2 SASEGT.

The CDR3 spells CASISGRYEQYF. CDR3 nucleotides: TGTGCCAGCATTAGCGGGAGGTACGAGCAGTACTTC. This chain joins TRBV28 and TRBJ2-7; TRBD2 matches 10 bases. This CDR3 is 12 amino acids long. The V segment lost 7 bases and the J segment 4 bases; nucleotides outside the gene matches: 1. CDR1 is MDHEN, CDR2 SYDVKM, per germline.

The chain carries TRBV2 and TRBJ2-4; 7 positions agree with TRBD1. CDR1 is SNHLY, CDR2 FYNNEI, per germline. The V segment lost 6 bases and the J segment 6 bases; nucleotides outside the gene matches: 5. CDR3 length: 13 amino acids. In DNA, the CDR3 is TGTGCCAGCAGGCCGACAGGGAGAAACATTCAGTACTTC. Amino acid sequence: CASRPTGRNIQYF.

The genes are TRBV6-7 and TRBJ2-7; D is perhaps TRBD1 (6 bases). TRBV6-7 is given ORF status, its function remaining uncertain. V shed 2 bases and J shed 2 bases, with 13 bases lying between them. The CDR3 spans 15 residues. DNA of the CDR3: TGTGCCAGCAGTTACCCGACAGGACCTACCTACGAGCAGTACTTC. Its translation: CASSYPTGPTYEQYF.

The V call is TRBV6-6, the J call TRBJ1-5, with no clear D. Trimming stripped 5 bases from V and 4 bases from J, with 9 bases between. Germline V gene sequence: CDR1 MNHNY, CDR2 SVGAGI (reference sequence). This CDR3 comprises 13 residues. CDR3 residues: CASSDPGNQPQHF. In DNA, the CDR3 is TGTGCCAGCAGTGACCCGGGAAATCAGCCCCAGCATTTT.

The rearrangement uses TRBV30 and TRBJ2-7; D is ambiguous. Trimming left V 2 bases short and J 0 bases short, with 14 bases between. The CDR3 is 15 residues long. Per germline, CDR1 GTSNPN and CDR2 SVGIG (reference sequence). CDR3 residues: CAWSRIPAASYEQYF. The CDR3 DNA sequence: TGTGCCTGGAGTCGAATCCCGGCGGCCTCCTACGAGCAGTACTTC. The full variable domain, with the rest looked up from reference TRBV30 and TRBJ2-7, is SQTIHQWPATLVQPVGSPLSLECTVEGTSNPNLYWYRQAAGRGLQLLFYSVGIGQISSEVPQNLSASRPQDRQFILSSKKLLLSDSGFYLCAWSRIPAASYEQYFGPGTRLTVT.

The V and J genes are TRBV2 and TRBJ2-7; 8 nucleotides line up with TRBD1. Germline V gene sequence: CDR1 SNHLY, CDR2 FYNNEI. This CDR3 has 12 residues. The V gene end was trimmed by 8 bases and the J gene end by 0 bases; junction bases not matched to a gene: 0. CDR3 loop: CASGQGSYEQYF. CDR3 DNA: TGTGCCAGCGGACAGGGCTCCTACGAGCAGTACTTC.

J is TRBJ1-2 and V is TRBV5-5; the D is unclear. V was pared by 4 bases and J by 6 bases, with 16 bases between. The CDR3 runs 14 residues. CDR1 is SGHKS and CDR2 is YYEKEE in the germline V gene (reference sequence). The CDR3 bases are TGTGCCAGCAGCACGGACCAGAGAGTGGATGGCTACACCTTC. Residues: CASSTDQRVDGYTF.

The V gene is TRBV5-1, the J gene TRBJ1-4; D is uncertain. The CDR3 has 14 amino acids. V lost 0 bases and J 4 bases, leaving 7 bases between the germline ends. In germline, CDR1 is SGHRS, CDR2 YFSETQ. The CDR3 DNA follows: TGCGCCAGCAGCTTGGTATCGAGTAATGAAAAACTGTTTTTT. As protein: CASSLVSSNEKLFF.

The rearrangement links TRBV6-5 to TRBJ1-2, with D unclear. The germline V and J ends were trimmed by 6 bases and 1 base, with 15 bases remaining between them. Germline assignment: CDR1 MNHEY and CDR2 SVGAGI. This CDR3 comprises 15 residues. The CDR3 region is CASSFGGHFNYGYTF. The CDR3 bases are TGTGCCAGCAGCTTCGGTGGCCACTTTAACTATGGCTACACCTTC.

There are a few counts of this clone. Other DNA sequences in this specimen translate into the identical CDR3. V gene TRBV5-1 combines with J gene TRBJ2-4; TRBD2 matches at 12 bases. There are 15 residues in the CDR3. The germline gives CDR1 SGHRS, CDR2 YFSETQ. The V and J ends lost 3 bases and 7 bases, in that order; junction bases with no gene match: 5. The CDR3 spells CASSSTSGGRNIQYF. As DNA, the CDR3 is TGCGCCAGCAGCTCCACTAGCGGGGGGAGGAACATTCAGTACTTC.

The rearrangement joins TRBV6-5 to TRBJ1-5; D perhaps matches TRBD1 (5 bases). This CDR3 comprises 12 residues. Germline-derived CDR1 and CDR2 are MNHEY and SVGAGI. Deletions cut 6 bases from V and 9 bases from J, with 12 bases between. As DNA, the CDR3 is TGTGCCAGCAGGTACCAGGGAGGGCCCCAGCATTTT. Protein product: CASRYQGGPQHF.

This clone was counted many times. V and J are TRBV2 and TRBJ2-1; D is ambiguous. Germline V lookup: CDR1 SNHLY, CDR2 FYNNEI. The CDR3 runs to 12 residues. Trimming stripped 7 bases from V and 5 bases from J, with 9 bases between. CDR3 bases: TGTGCCAGCATTTGGACCCACAATGAGCAGTTCTTC. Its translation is CASIWTHNEQFF.